The 19 T cell receptor beta chains in this list originate from one sample, sequenced in a study of molecular identifiers for immune sequencing clone quantification. A single record per CDR3 protein comes from TCRdb applying MiXCR to the PCR reads. Seen here are 40,000 to 45,000 distinct CDR3 sequences, roughly 19% observed once, and the top ten hold approximately 1.2%. The sample comprised naive CD8+ T cells from blood, with Jurkat cell RNA spiked in. Specified subset: FACS-sorted CD8+CD4-CCR7+CD45RA+ naive T cells. Receptor source: a human donor in good health. Some libraries in this study had Jurkat cell RNA spiked in.

A word on this clonotype: The CDR3 carries no conserved terminal phenylalanine or tryptophan, so it likely arises from a read error. The chain is built from TRBV7-8 and TRBJ2-1; 10 nucleotides align to TRBD1. The CDR3 contains 17 residues. Germline V lookup: CDR1 SGHVS, CDR2 FQNEAQ. CDR3 sequence (DNA): TGTGCCAGCAGCTCGGGACAGGGGACGAGCTCCTGCAATGAGCAGTTCTCC. Translated, it gives CASSSGQGTSSCNEQFS.

This clonotype was found many times. The chain combines TRBV29-1 with TRBJ1-1, with D maybe TRBD1 (6 bases). Germline CDR1 SQVTM, CDR2 ANQGSEA. The V end was cut by 3 bases, the J end by 4 bases, with 15 bases between. This CDR3 contains 14 residues. The CDR3, as DNA: TGCAGCGTTGAGGGGGTAGGAGGGGGCACTGAAGCTTTCTTT. It codes for CSVEGVGGGTEAFF.

This clonotype was picked up many times. This rearrangement joins TRBV12-3 or TRBV12-4 to TRBJ2-3; 7 bases are shared with TRBD1. CDR3 length equals 15 residues. Germline trimming cut 6 bases from V and 6 bases from J; bases unmatched to any gene: 12. The CDR3 spells CASRPMGQPTDTQYF. Here the CDR3 DNA reads TGTGCCAGCAGACCCATGGGACAGCCAACGGATACGCAGTATTTT.

This clonotype was observed at least ten times. The rearrangement joins TRBV11-2 to TRBJ2-5; D is perhaps TRBD1 (6 bases). The CDR3 length is 18 residues. Trimming left V 2 bases short and J 4 bases short, with 23 bases between. The germline V gene encodes CDR1 SGHAT and CDR2 FQNNGV. The DNA for the CDR3 is TGTGCCAGCAGCTTAATTACCTTAGCGACCCTCAGGGGAGAGACCCAGTACTTC. Its translation is CASSLITLATLRGETQYF.

Points on this clonotype: An end of the junction differs from the germline gene, which may be a read error. This rearrangement joins TRBV28 to TRBJ1-6; 7 nucleotides agree with TRBD1. Germline V gene lookup returns CDR1 MDHEN and CDR2 SYDVKM. This CDR3 contains 14 residues. The CDR3 protein is CASCFRGNNSPLHF. The CDR3 DNA follows: TGTGCCAGCTGTTTCAGGGGGAATAATTCACCCCTCCACTTT.

On this clonotype itself: A much larger clone lies a single base off, so this may be a read error. The chain employs TRBV19 and TRBJ2-2, with D perhaps matching TRBD2 (5 bases). The CDR3 consists of 12 residues. CDR1 and CDR2 (germline): LNHDA, SQIVND (reference sequence). This CDR3 reads CASSNPTGEPFF. CDR3 sequence (DNA): TGTGCCAGTAGTAATCCGACCGGGGAGCCGTTTTTT.

This clonotype was seen ten or more times. The chain is built from TRBV19 and TRBJ1-5, with 8 bases lining up with TRBD1. This CDR3 spans 16 amino acids. Germline loops: CDR1 LNHDA, CDR2 SQIVND (reference sequence). The V and J ends lost 1 base and 3 bases, in that order; junction bases with no gene match: 5. The CDR3 nucleotides read TGTGCCAGTAGTATAGGGTTGGGACAGGTCAATCAGCCCCAGCATTTT. Its protein is CASSIGLGQVNQPQHF.

In its sample, this clonotype was seen many times. The chain uses TRBV30 and TRBJ2-3; 8 nucleotides match TRBD2. The CDR3 is made up of 15 amino acids. With V trimmed by 0 bases and J by 4 bases, 6 bases remained unmatched. Looked up from germline, CDR1 is GTSNPN and CDR2 is SVGIG (reference sequence). CDR3 in DNA: TGTGCCTGGAGTGTACCGGGGGGGGCCCCAGATACGCAGTATTTT. Translated, it gives CAWSVPGGAPDTQYF.

This clonotype was detected many times. The chain combines TRBV4-3 with TRBJ1-4; no clear D. Germline V gene lookup returns CDR1 LGHNA and CDR2 YSLEER. The V end was cut by 0 bases, the J end by 5 bases, with 10 bases between. This CDR3 comprises 15 residues. The CDR3: CASSQDWPPNEKLFF. Written as DNA, the CDR3 is TGCGCCAGCAGCCAAGACTGGCCGCCGAATGAAAAACTGTTTTTT.

This clonotype was observed at least ten times. In nucleotides, the CDR3 is TGTGCCAGCAGCTTGATTTCTGAAGCTTTCTTT. This gives the protein CASSLISEAFF. The chain is built from TRBV5-5 and TRBJ1-1; D not resolved. V lost 1 base and J lost 6, with 4 bases in between. This CDR3 region has 11 residues. Per germline, CDR1 SGHKS and CDR2 YYEKEE (reference sequence).

The rearrangement joins TRBV7-9 to TRBJ1-5; no clear D gene. Trimming took 6 bases from V and 6 from J, leaving 9 bases between them. The CDR3 covers 12 residues. Germline-derived CDR1 and CDR2 are SEHNR and FQNEAQ (reference sequence). This CDR3 reads CASSTNGQPQHF. CDR3 in DNA: TGTGCCAGCAGTACGAACGGTCAGCCCCAGCATTTT.

This clonotype was counted at least ten times. The J gene is TRBJ1-5, the V gene TRBV28; D remains ambiguous. Germline V CDR1 and CDR2: MDHEN, SYDVKM. The CDR3 totals 12 residues. Trimming cost V 8 bases and J 1 base, with 6 bases left between them. The CDR3 DNA follows: TGTGCCAGCGACGCAAGCAATCAGCCCCAGCATTTT. Translation: CASDASNQPQHF.

The sample holds a few counts of this clonotype. The V gene is TRBV19, the J gene TRBJ2-2; D is uncertain. Germline V gene lookup returns CDR1 LNHDA and CDR2 SQIVND (reference sequence). V lost 2 bases, J lost 6 bases, and 10 bases lay in between. CDR3 size: 14 residues. The CDR3 region has the DNA TGTGCCAGTAGTATAACAGCGTGGCCCGGGGAGCTGTTTTTT. Residues: CASSITAWPGELFF. Drawing the rest from reference TRBV19 and TRBJ2-2, the complete variable domain is DGGITQSPKYLFRKEGQNVTLSCEQNLNHDAMYWYRQDPGQGLRLIYYSQIVNDFQKGDIAEGYSVSREKKESFPLTVTSAQKNPTAFYLCASSITAWPGELFFGEGSRLTVL.

This clonotype was detected many times. V gene TRBV12-3 or TRBV12-4 combines with J gene TRBJ2-3; 8 bases agree with TRBD2. The ends lost 7 bases at V and 4 bases at J; junction bases unmatched: 10. CDR3 length: 15 amino acids. CDR3 in amino acids: CASINSGGGPDTQYF. The CDR3 region has the DNA TGTGCCAGCATCAATTCGGGGGGGGGGCCAGATACGCAGTATTTT.

This clonotype is a singleton in its sample. Because it lacks the conserved phenylalanine or tryptophan at the end, this CDR3 is likely a read error. The chain couples TRBV7-9 to TRBJ2-1; 8 bases line up with TRBD2. The J call may be wrong; the DNA end is better matched by TRBJ2-7. This CDR3 has 15 amino acids. Per germline, CDR1 SEHNR and CDR2 FQNEAQ (reference sequence). The CDR3 bases are TGTGCCAGCAGCTCTCTAGCGGGCGGTCGGAATGAGCAGTACCTC. Its protein product is CASSSLAGGRNEQYL.

This clonotype was observed once. The chain carries TRBV7-9 and TRBJ2-2, with D hard to call. CDR1 and CDR2 from the germline V gene are SEHNR and FQNEAQ (reference sequence). The CDR3 consists of 15 residues. The germline V and J ends were trimmed by 5 bases and 1 base, with 11 bases remaining between them. DNA for the CDR3: TGTGCCAGCAGCCTATTTGACAAGAACACCGGGGAGCTGTTTTTT. As protein: CASSLFDKNTGELFF.

With regard to this clonotype: Compared with germline, one end of the junction differs, possibly owing to a read error. The chain combines TRBV20-1 with TRBJ2-7; tentatively, D is TRBD1 (5 bases). The CDR3 is 12 amino acids. CDR1 is DFQATT, CDR2 SNEGSKA, per germline (reference sequence). The CDR3 sequence is CSARDQGFGALF. DNA of the CDR3: TGCAGTGCTAGAGATCAGGGCTTCGGTGCCCTCTTC.

V is TRBV28 and J is TRBJ2-3; TRBD1 agrees at 7 bases. This CDR3 is built from 15 residues. Trimming removed 6 bases from V and 3 bases from J; junction bases left unmatched: 9. The germline V gene has CDR1 MDHEN and CDR2 SYDVKM. The CDR3 sequence: CASSSGTAPTDTQYF. The CDR3, as DNA: TGTGCCAGCAGCTCCGGGACAGCTCCAACAGATACGCAGTATTTT. Full variable domain (missing parts from reference TRBV28 and TRBJ2-3): DVKVTQSSRYLVKRTGEKVFLECVQDMDHENMFWYRQDPGLGLRLIYFSYDVKMKEKGDIPEGYSVSREKKERFSLILESASTNQTSMYLCASSSGTAPTDTQYFGPGTRLTVL.

This clonotype showed up many times. The chain recombines TRBV21-1 with TRBJ1-1; the table's D call, TRBD1, was not checked against the DNA. TRBV21-1 is deemed a pseudogene. The CDR3 covers 14 residues. The CDR3 here is CASSKGGREAQAFF. The CDR3 DNA reads TGTGCCAGCAGCAAAGGGGGCAGGGAGGCTCAAGCTTTCTTT.